Below, 4 T cell receptor beta chains from the same sample are listed, as sequenced in a study of T cell responses to AZD1222 COVID-19 vaccine. Clones were read by immunoSEQ multiplex PCR, and TCRdb kept only the in-frame ones, dropping some. The sample consists of approximately 130,000 clones, around 90% of them appearing once. The sequencing here drew on peripheral blood, taken 28 days after the second AZD1222 dose. The source is an adult who received the AZD1222 COVID-19 vaccine.

The chain couples TRBV13 to TRBJ2-7, with TRBD1 matching 7 bases. The CDR3 loop spans 13 amino acids. The germline V gene encodes CDR1 PRHDT and CDR2 FYEKMQ (reference sequence). CDR3 protein: CASSITVGTAGPV. CDR3 sequence (DNA): TGTGCCAGCAGCATTACCGTTGGGACAGCCGGGCCTGTC.

V is TRBV5-1 and J is TRBJ1-5; TRBD1 agrees at 7 bases. Germline-derived CDR1 and CDR2 are SGHRS and YFSETQ. This CDR3 spans 14 amino acids. J lost 7 bases, V lost 4 bases, and 8 bases had no gene match. As DNA, the CDR3 is TGCGCCAGCAGCCTTGAGGGACAGTCACAGCCCCAGCATTTT. Its translation: CASSLEGQSQPQHF.

The chain joins TRBV12-5 to TRBJ1-5; perhaps TRBD1 as D (6 bases). The V end lost 6 bases, the J end lost 7 bases, and 13 bases lay between the germline ends. The CDR3 length is 13 residues. Per germline, CDR1 LGHNT and CDR2 FRNRAP. CDR3 coding DNA: TGTGCTAGTGGGCAGGGGAACGGGCAGCCCCAGCATTTT. This translates into CASGQGNGQPQHF.

This clone showed up just once. The chain links TRBV5-1 to TRBJ2-3; the D gene is possibly TRBD1 (6 bases). Deletions cut 4 bases from V and 4 bases from J, with 16 bases between. The CDR3 runs to 15 residues. Germline CDR1 is SGHRS and CDR2 is YFSETQ. The CDR3 reads CASSRRTGNSDTQYF. Written as DNA, the CDR3 is TGCGCCAGCAGCCGAAGAACAGGGAATTCAGATACGCAGTATTTT.